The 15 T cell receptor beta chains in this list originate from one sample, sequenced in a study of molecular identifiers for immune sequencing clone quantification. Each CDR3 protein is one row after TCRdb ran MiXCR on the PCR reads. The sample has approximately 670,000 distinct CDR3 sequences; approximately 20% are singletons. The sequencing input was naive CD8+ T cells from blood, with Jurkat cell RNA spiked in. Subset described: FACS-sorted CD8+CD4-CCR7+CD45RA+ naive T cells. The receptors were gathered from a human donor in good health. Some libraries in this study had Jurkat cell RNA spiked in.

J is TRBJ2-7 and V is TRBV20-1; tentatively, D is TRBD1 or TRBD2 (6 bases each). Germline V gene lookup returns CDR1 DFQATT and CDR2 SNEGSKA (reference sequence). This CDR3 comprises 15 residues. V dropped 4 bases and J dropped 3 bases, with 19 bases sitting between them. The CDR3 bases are TGCAGTGCTAAGGCCAACAGGGTGGGGGGCTACGAGCAGTACTTC. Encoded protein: CSAKANRVGGYEQYF.

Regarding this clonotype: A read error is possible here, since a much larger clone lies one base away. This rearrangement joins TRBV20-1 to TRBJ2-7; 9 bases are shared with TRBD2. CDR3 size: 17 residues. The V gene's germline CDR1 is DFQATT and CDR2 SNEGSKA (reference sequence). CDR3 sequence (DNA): TGCAATGCTAGAGATGCTAGCGGGATCCTTCCCGCCGTACTACTTTCCTTC. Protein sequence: CNARDASGILPAVLLSF.

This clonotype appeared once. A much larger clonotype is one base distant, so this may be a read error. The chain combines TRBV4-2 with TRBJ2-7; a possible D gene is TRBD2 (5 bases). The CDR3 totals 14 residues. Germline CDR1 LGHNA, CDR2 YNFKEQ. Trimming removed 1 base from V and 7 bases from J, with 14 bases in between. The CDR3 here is CASSQATRVGEQYF. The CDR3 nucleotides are TGTGCCAGCAGCCAAGCAACGAGGGTTGGGGAGCAGTACTTC.

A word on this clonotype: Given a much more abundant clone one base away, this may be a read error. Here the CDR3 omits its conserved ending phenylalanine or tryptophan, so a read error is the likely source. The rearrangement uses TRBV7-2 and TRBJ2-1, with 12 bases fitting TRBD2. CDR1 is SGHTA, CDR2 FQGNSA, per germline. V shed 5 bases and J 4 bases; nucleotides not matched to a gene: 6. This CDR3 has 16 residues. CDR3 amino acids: CASSPTSGGPYNEQFS. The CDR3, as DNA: TGTGCCAGCAGCCCGACTAGCGGGGGACCTTACAATGAGCAGTTCTCC.

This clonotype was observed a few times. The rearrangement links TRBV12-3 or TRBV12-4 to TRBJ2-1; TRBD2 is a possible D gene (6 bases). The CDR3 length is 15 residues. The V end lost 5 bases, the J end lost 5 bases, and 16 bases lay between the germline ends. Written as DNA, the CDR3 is TGTGCCAGCAGTATTTCCGCCGGGACTGACAATGAGCAGTTCTTC. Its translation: CASSISAGTDNEQFF.

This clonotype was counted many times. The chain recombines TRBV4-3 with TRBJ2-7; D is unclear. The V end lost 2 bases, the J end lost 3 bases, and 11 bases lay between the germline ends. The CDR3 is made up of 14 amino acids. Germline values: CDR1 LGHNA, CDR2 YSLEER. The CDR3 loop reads CASSQSGGYYEQYF. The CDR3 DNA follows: TGCGCCAGCAGCCAATCGGGCGGTTACTACGAGCAGTACTTC.

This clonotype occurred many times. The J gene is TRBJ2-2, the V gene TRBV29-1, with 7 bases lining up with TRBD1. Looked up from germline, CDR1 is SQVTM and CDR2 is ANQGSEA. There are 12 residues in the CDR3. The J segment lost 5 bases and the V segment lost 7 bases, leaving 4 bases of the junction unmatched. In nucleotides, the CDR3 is TGCAGCGGTCAACAGGGGACCGGGGAGCTGTTTTTT. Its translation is CSGQQGTGELFF.

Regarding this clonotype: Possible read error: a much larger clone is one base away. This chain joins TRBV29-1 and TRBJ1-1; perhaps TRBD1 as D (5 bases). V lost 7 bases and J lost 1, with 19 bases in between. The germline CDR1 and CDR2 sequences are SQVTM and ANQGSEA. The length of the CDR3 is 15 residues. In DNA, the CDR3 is TGCAGCGCTCGGGGGGGGGATTCCCGGAACACTGAAGCTTTCTTT. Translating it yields CSARGGDSRNTEAFF.

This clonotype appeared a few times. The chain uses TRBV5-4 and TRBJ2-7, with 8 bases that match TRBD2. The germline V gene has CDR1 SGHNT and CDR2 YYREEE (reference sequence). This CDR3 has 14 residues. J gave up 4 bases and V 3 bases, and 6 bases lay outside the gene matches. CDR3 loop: CASSSGLVGYEQYF. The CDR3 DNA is TGTGCCAGCAGCTCGGGACTAGTCGGGTACGAGCAGTACTTC.

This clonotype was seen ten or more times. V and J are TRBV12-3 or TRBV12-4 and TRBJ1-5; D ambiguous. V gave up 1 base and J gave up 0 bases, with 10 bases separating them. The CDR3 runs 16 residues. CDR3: CASSLGAGNSNQPQHF. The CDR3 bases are TGTGCCAGCAGTTTAGGGGCCGGGAATAGCAATCAGCCCCAGCATTTT.

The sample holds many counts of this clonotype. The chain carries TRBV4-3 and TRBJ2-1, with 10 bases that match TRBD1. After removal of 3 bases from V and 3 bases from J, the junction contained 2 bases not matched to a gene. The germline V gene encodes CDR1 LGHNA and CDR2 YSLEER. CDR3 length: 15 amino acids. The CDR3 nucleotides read TGCGCCAGCAGCCAGGGGGACAGGGGCTACAATGAGCAGTTCTTC. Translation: CASSQGDRGYNEQFF.

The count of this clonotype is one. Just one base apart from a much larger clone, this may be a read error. In DNA, the CDR3 is TGTGCCAGCAGCTTATGGCAGAACACTGAAGCTTTATTT. Its protein product is CASSLWQNTEALF. V and J are TRBV7-3 and TRBJ1-1; D is unresolved. This CDR3 comprises 13 residues. Per the germline V gene, CDR1 is SGHTA and CDR2 is FQGTGA. Supplemented by reference TRBV7-3 and TRBJ1-1, the full variable domain reads GAGVSQTPSNKVTEKGKYVELRCDPISGHTALYWYRQSLGQGPEFLIYFQGTGAADDSGLPNDRFFAVRPEGSVSTLKIQRTERGDSAVYLCASSLWQNTEALFGQGTRLTVV.

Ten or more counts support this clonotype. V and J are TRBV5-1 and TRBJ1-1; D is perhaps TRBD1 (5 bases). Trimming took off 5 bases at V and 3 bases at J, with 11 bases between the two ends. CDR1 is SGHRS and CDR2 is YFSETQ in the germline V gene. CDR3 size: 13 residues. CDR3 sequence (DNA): TGCGCCAGCAGTGCGGGGGACTACACTGAAGCTTTCTTT. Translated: CASSAGDYTEAFF.

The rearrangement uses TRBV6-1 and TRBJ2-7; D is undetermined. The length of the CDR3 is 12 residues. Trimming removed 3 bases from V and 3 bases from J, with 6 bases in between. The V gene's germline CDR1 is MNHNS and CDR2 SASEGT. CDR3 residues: CASSDPYYEQYF. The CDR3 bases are TGTGCCAGCAGTGACCCCTACTACGAGCAGTACTTC.

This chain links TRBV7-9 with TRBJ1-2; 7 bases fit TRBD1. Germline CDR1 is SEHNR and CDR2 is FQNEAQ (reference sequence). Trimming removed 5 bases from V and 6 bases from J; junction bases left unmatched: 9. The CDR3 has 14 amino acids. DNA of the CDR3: TGTGCCAGCAGCCCCAGGACAGGAGGGGATGGCTACACCTTC. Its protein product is CASSPRTGGDGYTF.